One and the same sample provided the 32 T cell receptor beta chains below, sequenced in a study of T cell changes during pregnancy in multiple sclerosis. This table comes from immunoSEQ multiplex PCR, and its TCRdb copy is limited to in-frame clones, with some not included. The sample consists of 37,000 or so clones, 88% of them appearing once. The specimen was CD4+ T cells from peripheral blood mononuclear cells, collected before pregnancy. The origin of the receptors is a female donor with multiple sclerosis, enrolled in a pregnancy study.

The chain joins TRBV15 to TRBJ2-7, with TRBD1 matching 8 bases. Looked up from germline, CDR1 is LNHNV and CDR2 is YYDKDF (reference sequence). This CDR3 is built from 14 residues. Unmatched junction bases numbered 8, after V lost 5 bases and J lost 5 bases. CDR3 loop: CATSLDRDHHEQYF. CDR3 DNA: TGTGCCACCAGCCTGGACAGGGATCACCACGAGCAGTACTTC.

The J gene is TRBJ2-3, the V gene TRBV5-1; D is undetermined. V was clipped by 4 bases and J by 0 bases, with 9 bases between them. CDR1 SGHRS and CDR2 YFSETQ come from the germline V gene. There are 14 residues in the CDR3. CDR3 sequence reads: CASSRGSSTDTQYF. DNA for the CDR3: TGCGCCAGCAGCCGCGGATCTAGCACAGATACGCAGTATTTT. Drawing the rest from reference TRBV5-1 and TRBJ2-3, the complete variable domain is KAGVTQTPRYLIKTRGQQVTLSCSPISGHRSVSWYQQTPGQGLQFLFEYFSETQRNKGNFPGRFSGRQFSNSRSEMNVSTLELGDSALYLCASSRGSSTDTQYFGPGTRLTVL.

V is TRBV10-3 and J is TRBJ2-2, with 7 bases aligning to TRBD2. Germline CDR1 and CDR2: ENHRY and SYGVKD. V shed 3 bases and J 2 bases; nucleotides not matched to a gene: 3. The CDR3 is made up of 15 amino acids. The CDR3 region has the DNA TGTGCCATCAGTGACCTAGCGGAAAACACCGGGGAGCTGTTTTTT. Amino acid sequence: CAISDLAENTGELFF.

The chain is built from TRBV28 and TRBJ1-5; D perhaps matches TRBD1 (6 bases). Between the trimmed V and J ends, which lost 2 bases and 4 bases, there was a span of 18 bases. Germline-derived CDR1 and CDR2 are MDHEN and SYDVKM. CDR3 size: 17 residues. Here the CDR3 DNA reads TGTGCCAGCAGTTTACCCACCGGGACAACGGGTAATCAGCCCCAGCATTTT. Its protein product is CASSLPTGTTGNQPQHF.

This sequence joins TRBV7-2 and TRBJ2-1; TRBD2 might be the D (5 bases). CDR1 SGHTA and CDR2 FQGNSA come from the germline V gene. V was cut by 0 bases and J by 4 bases, with 13 bases left in between. The CDR3 extends over 16 amino acids. The CDR3 nucleotides are TGTGCCAGCAGCTTAGCGTCGGGGTCGGCATACAATGAGCAGTTCTTC. Amino acid sequence: CASSLASGSAYNEQFF.

The genes are TRBV5-8 and TRBJ2-3; D gene unclear. The ends were cut back, 3 bases at V and 2 bases at J, with 4 bases in the middle. CDR1 is SGHTS and CDR2 is YDEGEE in the germline V gene. The CDR3 is 12 amino acids. The CDR3 nucleotides are TGTGCCAGCAGCTCCTCCACAGATACGCAGTATTTT. Protein product: CASSSSTDTQYF.

This sequence joins TRBV29-1 and TRBJ1-4; 9 bases line up with TRBD1. CDR1 and CDR2 from the germline V gene are SQVTM and ANQGSEA. With 7 bases clipped from V and 5 bases from J, the junction kept 5 bases outside the gene matches. There are 13 residues in the CDR3. CDR3 DNA sequence: TGCAGCGGGTCCGGGACAGGGAATGAAAAACTGTTTTTT. This gives the protein CSGSGTGNEKLFF.

The chain recombines TRBV5-4 with TRBJ1-2; maybe TRBD1 (6 bases). Germline lookup yields CDR1 SGHNT and CDR2 YYREEE (reference sequence). The length of the CDR3 is 15 residues. Deletions cut 3 bases from V and 8 bases from J, with 20 bases between. CDR3 sequence (DNA): TGTGCCAGCAGCTCCGCGGAAGCAGGGGTAGACGGCTACACCTTC. It encodes CASSSAEAGVDGYTF.

V gene TRBV7-2 combines with J gene TRBJ1-2; maybe TRBD1 (5 bases). This CDR3 spans 13 amino acids. The V end was cut by 2 bases, the J end by 6 bases, with 10 bases between. CDR1 and CDR2 (germline): SGHTA, FQGNSA. CDR3 region: CASSLSREDGYTF. For the CDR3, the DNA is TGTGCCAGCAGCTTATCCAGGGAGGATGGCTACACCTTC.

This clone came up once. V and J are TRBV7-9 and TRBJ2-4; D unclear. The germline V gene has CDR1 SEHNR and CDR2 FQNEAQ (reference sequence). V was pared by 4 bases and J by 0 bases, with 10 bases between. The CDR3 sequence is 15 residues long. In DNA form, the CDR3 reads TGTGCCAGCAGCTCCGGTCTCTTAGCCAAAAACATTCAGTACTTC. It specifies CASSSGLLAKNIQYF.

This chain links TRBV5-6 with TRBJ2-3; D not resolved. The CDR3 has 14 amino acids. V was trimmed by 4 bases and J by 6 bases, leaving 15 bases between them. Germline-derived CDR1 and CDR2 are SGHDT and YYEEEE. This chain's CDR3 is CASSLFSPPDTQYF. In DNA form, the CDR3 reads TGTGCCAGCAGCCTCTTCTCCCCCCCGGATACGCAGTATTTT.

J is TRBJ2-7 and V is TRBV7-9, with TRBD2 matching 12 bases. Trimming cost V 5 bases and J 3 bases; bases outside gene matches: 14. Germline CDR1 SEHNR, CDR2 FQNEAQ (reference sequence). CDR3 length: 18 residues. The CDR3 DNA reads TGTGCCAGCAGCCCAGGCGCTAGCGGGAGGGAAACTGGCTACGAGCAGTACTTC. It encodes CASSPGASGRETGYEQYF.

This chain uses TRBV12-2 with TRBJ2-2; TRBD2, as called in the table, went unchecked against the DNA. TRBV12-2 is deemed a pseudogene. The CDR3 contains 15 residues. DNA of the CDR3: TGTGCAAGTCGCTTAAGGGACTTCGGGGGCGGGGAGCTGTTTTTT. This encodes CASRLRDFGGGELFF.

The J gene is TRBJ2-1, the V gene TRBV11-1; 12 nucleotides line up with TRBD2. CDR3 size: 15 residues. With 4 bases clipped from V and 7 bases from J, the junction kept 5 bases outside the gene matches. Germline V gene lookup returns CDR1 SGHAT and CDR2 FQDESV (reference sequence). The CDR3 is CASSSGTSGLNEQFF. CDR3 coding DNA: TGTGCCAGCAGCTCCGGGACTAGCGGGCTGAATGAGCAGTTCTTC.

The chain joins TRBV19 to TRBJ2-7, with TRBD1 matching 9 bases. Germline V gene lookup returns CDR1 LNHDA and CDR2 SQIVND (reference sequence). The CDR3 runs to 14 residues. V trimming: 6 bases; J trimming: 6 bases; junction bases outside the gene matches: 9. The CDR3 here is CASRLGTGISEQYF. CDR3 DNA sequence: TGTGCCAGTAGGCTTGGGACAGGGATAAGCGAGCAGTACTTC.

The CDR3 DNA reads TGTGCCAGTAGTATAGATAGACAGGGACTTGCTGGGGCCAACGTCCTGACTTTC. It is translated as CASSIDRQGLAGANVLTF. The chain couples TRBV19 to TRBJ2-6; possible D gene TRBD1, 7 bases. The CDR3 has 18 amino acids. CDR1 and CDR2 from the germline V gene are LNHDA and SQIVND (reference sequence). V dropped 0 bases and J dropped 2 bases, with 14 bases sitting between them.

This clone was seen a handful of times. The chain recombines TRBV13 with TRBJ2-3, with TRBD2 matching 10 bases. The CDR3 is made up of 18 amino acids. Germline CDR1 and CDR2: PRHDT and FYEKMQ (reference sequence). Trimming removed 2 bases from V and 4 bases from J; junction bases left unmatched: 12. In DNA form, the CDR3 reads TGTGCCAGCAGCTTACGGCGAGCGGGAGGGCGGATGCCAGATACGCAGTATTTT. Protein: CASSLRRAGGRMPDTQYF.

The gene calls are TRBV5-6 and TRBJ1-1, with D unclear. Germline loops: CDR1 SGHDT, CDR2 YYEEEE. This CDR3 is built from 13 residues. Trimming pared 3 bases from V and 4 bases from J, leaving 10 bases between. The CDR3 DNA sequence: TGTGCCAGCAGCTCTGCGGGGTTCACTGAAGCTTTCTTT. This sequence encodes CASSSAGFTEAFF.

Only a few counts were recorded for this clone. The genes are TRBV10-3 and TRBJ2-1; D is possibly TRBD2 (7 bases). The CDR3 has 13 amino acids. Trimming left V 6 bases short and J 8 bases short, with 14 bases between. Germline V gene sequence: CDR1 ENHRY, CDR2 SYGVKD. The CDR3 protein is CAIRKGEGDEQFF. CDR3 DNA: TGTGCCATCAGGAAGGGGGAGGGGGATGAGCAGTTCTTC.

V and J are TRBV2 and TRBJ1-1; D uncertain. CDR1 and CDR2 (germline): SNHLY, FYNNEI. The CDR3 is made up of 11 amino acids. The CDR3 coding sequence is TGTGCTAGCGGGGAGGGCACTGAAGCTTTCTTT. Protein: CASGEGTEAFF.

The V call is TRBV18, the J call TRBJ2-7, with TRBD1 matching over 11 bases. Germline CDR1 and CDR2: KGHSH and LQKENI. V was clipped by 2 bases and J by 3 bases; unmatched bases: 3. The CDR3 covers 15 residues. CDR3 amino acids: CASSPGTGGGYEQYF. CDR3 nucleotides: TGTGCCAGCTCACCAGGGACAGGGGGAGGCTACGAGCAGTACTTC.

This clone appeared a single time. This chain uses TRBV18 with TRBJ2-2, with D possibly matching TRBD1 (6 bases). This CDR3 is built from 16 residues. Between the trimmed V and J ends, which lost 2 bases and 3 bases, there was a span of 13 bases. Germline CDR1 and CDR2: KGHSH and LQKENI. CDR3: CASSPKQGGHTGELFF. The CDR3 coding sequence is TGTGCCAGCTCACCAAAACAGGGTGGTCACACCGGGGAGCTGTTTTTT.

This chain joins TRBV7-2 and TRBJ2-1; the D gene is possibly TRBD2 (6 bases). Germline V gene data show CDR1 as SGHTA and CDR2 as FQGNSA. CDR3 size: 14 residues. Between the trimmed V and J ends, which lost 1 base and 6 bases, there was a span of 10 bases. The CDR3 DNA follows: TGTGCCAGCAGCTTAGGGGACTCAGCCAATGAGCAGTTCTTC. It is translated as CASSLGDSANEQFF.

V gene TRBV5-1 combines with J gene TRBJ2-7, with 8 nucleotides matching TRBD2. Germline assignment: CDR1 SGHRS and CDR2 YFSETQ. Trimming removed 0 bases from V and 0 bases from J; junction bases left unmatched: 11. There are 18 residues in the CDR3. CDR3 amino acids: CASSLVGLAGASSYEQYF. In nucleotides, the CDR3 is TGCGCCAGCAGCTTGGTCGGACTAGCAGGAGCGAGCTCCTACGAGCAGTACTTC.

The chain carries TRBV5-1 and TRBJ2-1, with D perhaps TRBD2 (5 bases). The CDR3 has 13 residues. Germline-derived CDR1 and CDR2 are SGHRS and YFSETQ. The V and J ends lost 4 bases and 7 bases respectively, with 12 bases between them. CDR3: CASSISVGNEQFF. CDR3 bases: TGCGCCAGCAGCATTAGCGTCGGGAATGAGCAGTTCTTC.

The J gene is TRBJ1-5, the V gene TRBV5-6; no definite D call. Trimming took off 1 base at V and 7 bases at J, with 6 bases between the two ends. CDR3 length: 12 residues. Looked up from germline, CDR1 is SGHDT and CDR2 is YYEEEE. The CDR3 nucleotides are TGTGCCAGCAGCTTGACGGGACAGCCCCAGCATTTT. Translating it yields CASSLTGQPQHF.

The chain joins TRBV11-2 to TRBJ2-7; 7 nucleotides agree with TRBD1. The junction had 4 bases not matched to a gene; V was cut back by 5 bases and J by 6 bases. The CDR3 has 12 residues. Germline assignment: CDR1 SGHAT and CDR2 FQNNGV. The CDR3 protein is CASSGQASEQYF. The CDR3 nucleotides are TGTGCCAGCAGCGGACAGGCCTCCGAGCAGTACTTC.

The chain employs TRBV7-7 and TRBJ2-5, with 11 bases aligning to TRBD2. CDR3 length: 14 residues. V dropped 5 bases and J dropped 4; count of bases not matched to a gene: 3. Looked up from germline, CDR1 is SSHAT and CDR2 is FNYEAQ (reference sequence). The CDR3 sequence is CASSELAGGETQYF. In nucleotides, the CDR3 is TGTGCCAGCAGCGAGCTAGCGGGAGGAGAGACCCAGTACTTC.

This clone has ten or more counts. The chain uses TRBV10-3 and TRBJ2-7, with 10 bases matching TRBD2. The V gene's germline CDR1 is ENHRY and CDR2 SYGVKD. Trimming removed 3 bases from V and 5 bases from J; junction bases left unmatched: 7. CDR3 size: 15 residues. The DNA of the CDR3 is TGTGCCATCAGTGAACCCCTAGCGGGAGTACACGAGCAGTACTTC. This translates into CAISEPLAGVHEQYF.

The gene calls are TRBV18 and TRBJ1-1; D is uncertain. The germline V gene has CDR1 KGHSH and CDR2 LQKENI. CDR3 size: 13 residues. V lost 1 base, J lost 3 bases, and 6 bases lay in between. CDR3 coding DNA: TGTGCCAGCTCACCACGGAGGGACACTGAAGCTTTCTTT. Its translation: CASSPRRDTEAFF.

V is TRBV28 and J is TRBJ2-7; 7 bases line up with TRBD2. Germline V gene sequence: CDR1 MDHEN, CDR2 SYDVKM. Trimming removed 7 bases from V and 3 bases from J; junction bases left unmatched: 12. This CDR3 is built from 15 residues. This chain's CDR3 is CASTQGGSASYEQYF. CDR3 in DNA: TGTGCCAGCACACAAGGCGGGAGCGCTAGCTACGAGCAGTACTTC.

V is TRBV9 and J is TRBJ2-6; D perhaps matches TRBD1 (6 bases). V lost 0 bases and J lost 4, with 11 bases in between. The CDR3 runs 16 residues. Germline V gene lookup returns CDR1 SGDLS and CDR2 YYNGEE. The DNA for the CDR3 is TGTGCCAGCAGCGTAGAATACAGGGCCGGGGCCAACGTCCTGACTTTC. Protein: CASSVEYRAGANVLTF.